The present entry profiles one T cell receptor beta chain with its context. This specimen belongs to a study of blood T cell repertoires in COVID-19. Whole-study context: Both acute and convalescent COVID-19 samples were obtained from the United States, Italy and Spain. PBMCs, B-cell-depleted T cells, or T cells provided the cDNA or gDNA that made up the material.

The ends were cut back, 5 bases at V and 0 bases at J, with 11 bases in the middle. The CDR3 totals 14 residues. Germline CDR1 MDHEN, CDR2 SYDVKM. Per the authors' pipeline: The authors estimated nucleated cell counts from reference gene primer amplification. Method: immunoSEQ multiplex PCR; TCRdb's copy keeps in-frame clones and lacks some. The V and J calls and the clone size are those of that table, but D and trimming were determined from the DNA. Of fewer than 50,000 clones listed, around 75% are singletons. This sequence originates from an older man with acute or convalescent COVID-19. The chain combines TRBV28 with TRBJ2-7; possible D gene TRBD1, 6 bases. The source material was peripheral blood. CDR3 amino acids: CASSLTGSSYEQYF. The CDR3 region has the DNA TGTGCCAGCAGTCTAACAGGGTCCTCCTACGAGCAGTACTTC.